This T cell receptor (beta chain) appears in the sequencing data of a study of blood T cell repertoires in COVID-19. At the level of the study: Acute-phase and convalescent COVID-19 samples originated in the United States, Italy and Spain. Sources were T cells, B-cell-depleted T cells, or PBMCs; the material itself was cDNA or gDNA.

Unmatched junction bases numbered 10, after V lost 11 bases and J lost 6 bases. Germline-derived CDR1 and CDR2 are SNHLY and FYNNEI. This CDR3 region has 13 residues. In the study's own analysis: How many nucleated cells were present was estimated from reference gene primer amplification. The data were produced by immunoSEQ multiplex PCR, yet TCRdb's version contains in-frame clones alone and is incomplete. That table furnishes V, J and clone size, whereas the DNA furnished D and trimming. The data contain fewer than 500,000 clones, roughly 90% of them singletons. The chain carries TRBV2 and TRBJ2-7, with 10 bases identical to TRBD1. The origin of this receptor is a woman aged 25 to 39 with active or convalescent COVID-19. The sequenced material came from peripheral blood. CDR3: CAGRGTGVGEQYF. The CDR3, as DNA: TGTGCCGGCCGCGGGACAGGGGTCGGCGAGCAGTACTTC.